This T cell receptor (beta chain) was identified during a study of T cells in women clearing cervical HPV infection (dated by TCRdb to the late 2010s). A note on the overall study: The cases were 20 to 30 women with histologically confirmed HPV16-related CIN3 or worse, and 2 of those women had invasive cancers. Controls were some 26 women whose single incident HPV16 infection cleared within 12 months without precancer or cancer developing. Blood from cases was collected at the visit where the lesion was first found, while blood from controls was collected once the infection could no longer be detected. Among cases, blood sampling occurred a median of about 150 days after lesion detection, with an interquartile range of 90 to 200 days. Because only a few women had HLA typing data, the possibility that HLA type acted as a confounder could not be ruled out. Nested within Costa Rica's Guanacaste HPV Natural History Study, an exploratory proof-of-principle case-control study compared TCR repertoires across cervical HPV16 outcomes. Cases and controls were matched on year of sample collection and on age within five years. Cases had a median age of approximately 34 years and controls had a median age of around 41, with no significant differences in baseline characteristics. In the parent cohort, 10,049 women aged 18 or older were enrolled in Guanacaste, Costa Rica, during about 1992 to 1994 and then followed for less than 8 years. As quality controls, five blinded duplicates were added to each group, bringing the total to roughly 60 samples made up of roughly 50 participants and 10 or so replicates. Beyond this particular receptor, the publication reports: Because T-cell numbers per sample were unknown, differences in richness could reflect varying T-cell content rather than repertoire biology. Significantly higher TCR repertoire richness was observed in CIN3+ cases than in controls across sequencing depths, whereas no difference in evenness was found. Cases had lower TRBV6-7 relative abundance than controls (about 0.099% versus 0.16%; Bonferroni P = 0.0008). The cross-sectional design could not show whether associations preceded infection or resulted from it; effector/memory subsets and HPV-specific T cells were not isolated. Random forest classifiers combining richness and V gene abundances distinguished cases from controls with an estimated AUC of 0.83.

Every participant had a single incident cervical HPV16 infection, and women with prevalent HPV16 infections were excluded. Cervical HPV DNA was detected with MY09/MY11 PCR, and genotyping was done with dot-blot hybridization. Roughly 15 mL of heparinized blood were centrifuged, and the buffy coat was aliquoted, frozen at -30°C, then stored at -80°C. QIAGEN kits were used to extract genomic DNA from buffy coat specimens. Of note for this clone: The antigen it recognizes is unknown. The read ends 3 residues early relative to the CDR3; the germline J gene fills the gap.

Germline trimming amounts to 3 bases on V and 5 bases on J, with 7 as the count of junction bases outside the gene matches. CDR1 and CDR2 are drawn from the germline V gene: SNHLY, FYNNEI. The CDR3 spans 16 residues, from the cysteine through the phenylalanine. Of the CDR3's DNA, 39 bases were read; they are in frame from base 1. The immunoSEQ assay used multiplex PCR to amplify TCR beta CDR3 regions from an average of approximately 1,100 ng of genomic DNA per sample. The assay corrected primer bias using a complete synthetic TCR repertoire to establish an amplification baseline. The amplicons were sequenced using the Illumina platform. On the authors' methods: Sequences were error-corrected by clustering with frequency ratios and a modified nearest-neighbor algorithm and were then analyzed in the immunoSEQ Analyzer with IMGT gene definitions. At each rarefaction depth, TCR richness and evenness were averaged across 20 rarefaction repeats, and samples with fewer sequences than that depth were excluded. Relative abundances of V, D and J genes were compared between groups using Wilcoxon rank sum tests, with FDR correction applied. An intraclass correlation of 90% to 97% for TCR richness and an average of about 82% across 60 to 80 gene segments were obtained from the blinded duplicates. Sourced from immuneACCESS, this table was stored by TCRdb with only in-frame sequences that have V and J called. A share of the clones is absent; for the studies checked, an unresolved V gene accounts for under half, and the remainder has no known explanation. The V and J calls and clone size were taken over from that table, and D and trimming were inferred from the DNA. For this sample, the table gives under 50,000 clones. The top ten clonotypes cover 4.8% of the sample.

The V gene is TRBV2 and the J gene is TRBJ2-2, and TRBD1 matches 9 of the central bases. The TCR was taken from a woman between 18 and 70 years old with a cervical HPV16 infection that either progressed to CIN3+ or cleared (not recorded which). Sequenced material: blood buffy coat. Incomplete CDR3 DNA: TGTGCCAGCAGTGAGAGGGGACAGGGAAGAACCGGGGAG. It translates to CASSERGQGRTGE. The full CDR3 protein reads CASSERGQGRTGELFF.